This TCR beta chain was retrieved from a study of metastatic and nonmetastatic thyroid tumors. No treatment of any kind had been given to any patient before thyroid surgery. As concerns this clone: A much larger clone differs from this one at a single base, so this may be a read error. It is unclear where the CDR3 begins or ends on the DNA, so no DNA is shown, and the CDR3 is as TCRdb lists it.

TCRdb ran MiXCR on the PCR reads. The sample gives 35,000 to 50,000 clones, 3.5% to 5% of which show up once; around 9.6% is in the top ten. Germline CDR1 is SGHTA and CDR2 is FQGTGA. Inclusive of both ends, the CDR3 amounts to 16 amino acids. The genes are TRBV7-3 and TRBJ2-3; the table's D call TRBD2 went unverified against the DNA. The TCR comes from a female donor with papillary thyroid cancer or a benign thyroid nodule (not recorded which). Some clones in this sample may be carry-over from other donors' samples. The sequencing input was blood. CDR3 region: CASSLFASGSADTKYF.